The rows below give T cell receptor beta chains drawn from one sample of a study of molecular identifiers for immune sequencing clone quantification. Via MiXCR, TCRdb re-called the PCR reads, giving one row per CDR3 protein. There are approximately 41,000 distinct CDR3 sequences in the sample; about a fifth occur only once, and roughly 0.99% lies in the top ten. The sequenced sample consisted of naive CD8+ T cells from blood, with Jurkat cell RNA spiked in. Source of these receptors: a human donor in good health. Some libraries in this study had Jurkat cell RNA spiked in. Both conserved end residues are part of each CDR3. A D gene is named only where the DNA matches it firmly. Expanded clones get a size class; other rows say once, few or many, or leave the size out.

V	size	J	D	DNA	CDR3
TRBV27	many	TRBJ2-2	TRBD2	TGTGCCAGCAGTTTATTACTAGCGGGGAACACCGGGGAGCTGTTTTTT	CASSLLLAGNTGELFF
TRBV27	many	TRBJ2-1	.	TGTGCCAGCAGTTTAGGATCCAACCCCAATGAGCAGTTCTTC	CASSLGSNPNEQFF
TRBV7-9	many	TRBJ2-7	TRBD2	TGTGCCAGCAGTCTTAGCGGGGACTGGGGCTACGAGCAGTACTTC	CASSLSGDWGYEQYF
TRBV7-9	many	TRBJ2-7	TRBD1	TGTGCCAGCAGCTTAGCTGGGACAGGGTTGACCTACGAGCAGTACTTC	CASSLAGTGLTYEQYF
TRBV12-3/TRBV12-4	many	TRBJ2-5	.	TGTGCCAGCAGTTTGAAGGTGACTCCCAAAGAGACCCAGTACTTC	CASSLKVTPKETQYF
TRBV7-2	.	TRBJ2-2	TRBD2	TGTGCCAGCAGTTTGACGGGACTAGCGGGGAGTAACACCGGGGAGCTGTTTTTT	CASSLTGLAGSNTGELFF
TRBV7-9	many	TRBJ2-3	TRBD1	TGTGCCAGCAGCACGAGACAGGGGAGCACAGATACGCAGTATTTT	CASSTRQGSTDTQYF
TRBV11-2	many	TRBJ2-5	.	TGTGCCAGCAGCTTAGGGGGGCTAGCGGAACAAGAGACCCAGTACTTC	CASSLGGLAEQETQYF
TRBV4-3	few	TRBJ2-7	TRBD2	TGCGCCAGCAGCCAAGAGAGTGGACGGCGGGGGATCATCTACGAGCAGTACTTC	CASSQESGRRGIIYEQYF
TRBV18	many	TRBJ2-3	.	TGTGCCAGCTCACCGGATACGGACCTCACAGATACGCAGTATTTT	CASSPDTDLTDTQYF
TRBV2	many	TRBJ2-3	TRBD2	TGTGCCAGCAGGGCCGGGACTAGCGGGATTATGGATACGCAGTATTTT	CASRAGTSGIMDTQYF
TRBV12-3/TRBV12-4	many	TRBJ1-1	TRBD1	TGTGCCAGCAGTACGACAGGGGGCCAGGGTGAAGCTTTCTTT	CASSTTGGQGEAFF
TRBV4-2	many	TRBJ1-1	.	TGTGCCAGCAGCCAACAGAATATGAACACTGAAGCTTTCTTT	CASSQQNMNTEAFF
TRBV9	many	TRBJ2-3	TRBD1	TGTGCCAGCAGCGCCGGGACAGGCCCTAGTCTCACAGATACGCAGTATTTT	CASSAGTGPSLTDTQYF
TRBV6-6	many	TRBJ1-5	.	TGTGCCAGCAGTTTAGTGGGAGGGGAAGGCAGTCAGCCCCAGCATTTT	CASSLVGGEGSQPQHF
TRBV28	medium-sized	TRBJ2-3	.	TGTGCCAGCAGTTTTGTGGGTCCAGATACGCAGTATTTT	CASSFVGPDTQYF
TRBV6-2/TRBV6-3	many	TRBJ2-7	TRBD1	TGTGCCAGCAGTTTACAGACAGGGCTCTACGAGCAGTACTTC	CASSLQTGLYEQYF
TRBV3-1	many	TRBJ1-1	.	TGTGCCAGCAGCCAAATGCCCCCGGGGACTGAAGCTTTCTTT	CASSQMPPGTEAFF
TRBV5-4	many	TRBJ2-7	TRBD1	TGTGCCAGCAAGAGGACAGGGGATAGGTCCTACGAGCAGTACTTC	CASKRTGDRSYEQYF
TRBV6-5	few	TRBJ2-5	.	TGTGCCAGCAGTTATCTCGGGGGAATGGAGACCCAGTACTTC	CASSYLGGMETQYF
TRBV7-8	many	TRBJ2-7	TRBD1	TGTGCCAGCAGCCCGACGGACAGGGGTTTGTGGCCCTACGAGCAGTACTTC	CASSPTDRGLWPYEQYF
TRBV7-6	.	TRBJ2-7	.	TGTGCCAGCAGCTTTAGGCCCGTGGGTTACGAGCAGTACTTC	CASSFRPVGYEQYF
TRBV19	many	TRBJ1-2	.	TGTGCCAGTAGTATCGACGGTTCTAACTATGGCTACACCTTC	CASSIDGSNYGYTF
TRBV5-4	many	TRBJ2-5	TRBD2	TGTGCCAGCAGCAGTCCGGGACTAGCTCCTCCAGAGACCCAGTACTTC	CASSSPGLAPPETQYF
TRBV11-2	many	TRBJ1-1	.	TGTGCCAGCAGCTTAGGGGCTACGAACACTGAAGCTTTCTTT	CASSLGATNTEAFF
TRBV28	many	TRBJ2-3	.	TGTGCCAGCAGTTCCTCAGAACTTGCTAGCACAGATACGCAGTATTTT	CASSSSELASTDTQYF
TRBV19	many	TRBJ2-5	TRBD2	TGTGCCAGTAGTCTGCGGGAGTCGTATGAGACCCAGTACTTC	CASSLRESYETQYF
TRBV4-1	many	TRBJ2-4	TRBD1	TGCGCCAGCAGCATACAGGGGGCCGCTTCCAAAAACATTCAGTACTTC	CASSIQGAASKNIQYF
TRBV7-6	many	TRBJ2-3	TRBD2	TGTGCCAGCAGCTTAGCGGGAGGGTCCCCAGATACGCAGTATTTT	CASSLAGGSPDTQYF
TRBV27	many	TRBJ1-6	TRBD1	TGTGCCAGCAGTCCCCCAGGGGGTGGGAATTCACCCCTCCACTTT	CASSPPGGGNSPLHF
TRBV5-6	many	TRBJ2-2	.	TGTGCCAGCAGCTATGGACAGACCGTGGGGACCGGGGAGCTGTTTTTT	CASSYGQTVGTGELFF
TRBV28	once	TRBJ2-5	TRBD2	TGTGCCAGCAGTCTCCCGTCGGTGGGACTAGAAGAAGAGACCCAGTACTTC	CASSLPSVGLEEETQYF
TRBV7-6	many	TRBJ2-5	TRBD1	TGTGCCAGCAGCTTACAGGACAGGGGGCAAGAGACCCAGTACTTC	CASSLQDRGQETQYF
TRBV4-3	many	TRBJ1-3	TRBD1	TGCGCCAGCAGCCAAGCGAGGGGGCGGTACACCATATATTTT	CASSQARGRYTIYF
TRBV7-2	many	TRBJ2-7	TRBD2	TGTGCCAGCAGCCCGAGACTAGCGGGGGTCTCCTACGAGCAGTACTTC	CASSPRLAGVSYEQYF
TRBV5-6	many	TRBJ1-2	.	TGTGCCAGCAGCCTATGGACCTACGGCGGCTATGGCTACACCTTC	CASSLWTYGGYGYTF
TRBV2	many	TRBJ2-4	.	TGTGCCAGCAGTGAAGGGGGACCTTTAAATATAGCCAAAAACATTCAGTACTTC	CASSEGGPLNIAKNIQYF
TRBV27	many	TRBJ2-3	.	TGTGCCAGCAGTTTGGGACAAGGGCTCCCAGATACGCAGTATTTT	CASSLGQGLPDTQYF
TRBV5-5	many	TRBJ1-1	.	TGTGCCAGCAGCTTATGGGGAGTGAACACTGAAGCTTTCTTT	CASSLWGVNTEAFF
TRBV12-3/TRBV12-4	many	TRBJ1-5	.	TGTGCCAGCAGTTTGTCGAGGGGTTCCTCCAATCAGCCCCAGCATTTT	CASSLSRGSSNQPQHF
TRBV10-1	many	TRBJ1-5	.	TGCGCCGGTGGGGGCAGGGCATACCAGCCCCAGCATTTT	CAGGGRAYQPQHF
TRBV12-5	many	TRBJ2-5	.	TGTGCTAGTGGTTTGGCCCTAGAAGAGACCCAGTACTTC	CASGLALEETQYF
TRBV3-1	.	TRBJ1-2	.	TGTGCCAGCAGCCAAGATTTAATGGGGGCTGGCTATGGCTACACCTTC	CASSQDLMGAGYGYTF